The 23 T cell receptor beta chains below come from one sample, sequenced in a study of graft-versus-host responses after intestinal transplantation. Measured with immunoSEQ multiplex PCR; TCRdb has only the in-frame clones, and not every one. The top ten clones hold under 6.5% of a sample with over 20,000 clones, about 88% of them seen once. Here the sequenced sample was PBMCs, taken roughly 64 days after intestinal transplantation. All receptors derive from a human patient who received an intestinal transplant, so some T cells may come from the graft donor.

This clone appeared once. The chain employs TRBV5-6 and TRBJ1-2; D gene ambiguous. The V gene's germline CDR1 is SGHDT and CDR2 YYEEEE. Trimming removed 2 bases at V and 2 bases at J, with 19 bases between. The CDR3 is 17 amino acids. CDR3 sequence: CASSFRFREAINYGYTF. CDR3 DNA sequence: TGTGCCAGCAGCTTCAGATTTAGGGAGGCAATCAACTATGGCTACACCTTC.

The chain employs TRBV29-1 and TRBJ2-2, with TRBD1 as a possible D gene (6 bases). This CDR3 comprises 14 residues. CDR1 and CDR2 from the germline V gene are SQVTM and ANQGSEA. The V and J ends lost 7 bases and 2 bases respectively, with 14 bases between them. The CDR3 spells CSASGVLNTGELFF. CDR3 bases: TGCAGCGCCTCAGGGGTTCTTAACACCGGGGAGCTGTTTTTT.

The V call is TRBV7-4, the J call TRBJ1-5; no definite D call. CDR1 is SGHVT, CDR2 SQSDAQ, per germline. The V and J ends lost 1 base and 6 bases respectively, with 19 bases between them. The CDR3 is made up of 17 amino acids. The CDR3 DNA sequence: TGTGCCAGCAGCTTAGTCGGGGTCGGGCCATGGGGTCAGCCCCAGCATTTT. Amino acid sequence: CASSLVGVGPWGQPQHF.

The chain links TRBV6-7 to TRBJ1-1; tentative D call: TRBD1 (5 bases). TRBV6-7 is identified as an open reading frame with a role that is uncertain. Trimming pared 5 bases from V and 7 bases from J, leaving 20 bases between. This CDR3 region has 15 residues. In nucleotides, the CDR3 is TGTGCCAGCAGTCGACCGGGACTGCCGAACGGTGAAGCTTTCTTT. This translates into CASSRPGLPNGEAFF.

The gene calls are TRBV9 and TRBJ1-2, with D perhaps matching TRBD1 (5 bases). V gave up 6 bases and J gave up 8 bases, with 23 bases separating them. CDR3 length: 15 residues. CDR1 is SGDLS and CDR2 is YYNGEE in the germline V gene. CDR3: CASTPPRDLGLGYTF. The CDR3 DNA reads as TGTGCCAGCACCCCTCCCCGGGACTTGGGACTAGGCTACACCTTC.

For the CDR3, the DNA is TGTGCCAGCACGCGTCGGAATACCTGGGACAGACGGTACAATGAGCAGTTCTTC. It translates to CASTRRNTWDRRYNEQFF. The genes are TRBV21-1 and TRBJ2-1; the table gives TRBD1 as D, unverified against the DNA. TRBV21-1 is recorded as a pseudogene. The CDR3 has 18 residues.

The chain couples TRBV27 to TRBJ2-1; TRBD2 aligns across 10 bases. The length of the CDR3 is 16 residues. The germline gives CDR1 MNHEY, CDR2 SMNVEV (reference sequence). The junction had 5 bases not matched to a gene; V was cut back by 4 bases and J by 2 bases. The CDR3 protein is CASSSERGGPYNEQFF. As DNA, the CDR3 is TGTGCCAGCAGTTCGGAGCGGGGGGGCCCCTACAATGAGCAGTTCTTC.

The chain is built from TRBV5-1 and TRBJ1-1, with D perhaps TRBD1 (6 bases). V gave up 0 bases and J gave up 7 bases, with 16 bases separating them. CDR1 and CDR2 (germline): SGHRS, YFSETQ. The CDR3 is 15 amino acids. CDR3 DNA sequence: TGCGCCAGCAGCTTGGCCGCGGGGGGCGCGGGTGAAGCTTTCTTT. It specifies CASSLAAGGAGEAFF.

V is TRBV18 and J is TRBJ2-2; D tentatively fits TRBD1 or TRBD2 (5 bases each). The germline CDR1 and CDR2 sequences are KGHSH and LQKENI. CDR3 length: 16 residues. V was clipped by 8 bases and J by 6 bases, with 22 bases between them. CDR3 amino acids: CASVKGTSVWAGELFF. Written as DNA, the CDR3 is TGTGCCAGCGTAAAAGGGACCTCGGTTTGGGCCGGGGAGCTGTTTTTT.

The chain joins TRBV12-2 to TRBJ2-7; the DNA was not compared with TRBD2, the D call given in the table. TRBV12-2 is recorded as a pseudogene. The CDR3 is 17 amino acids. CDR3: CASRLGRVAASSYEQYF. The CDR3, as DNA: TGTGCAAGTCGCTTAGGTCGGGTAGCGGCAAGCTCCTACGAGCAGTACTTC.

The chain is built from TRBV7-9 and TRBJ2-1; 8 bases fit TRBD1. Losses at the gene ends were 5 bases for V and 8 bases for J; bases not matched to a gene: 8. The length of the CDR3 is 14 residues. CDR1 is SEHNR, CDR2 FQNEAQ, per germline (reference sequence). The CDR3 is CASSTGQGNHEQFF. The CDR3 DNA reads TGTGCCAGCAGCACCGGACAGGGTAACCATGAGCAGTTCTTC. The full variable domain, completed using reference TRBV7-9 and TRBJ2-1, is DTGVSQNPRHKITKRGQNVTFRCDPISEHNRLYWYRQTLGQGPEFLTYFQNEAQLEKSRLLSDRFSAERPKGSFSTLEIQRTEQGDSAMYLCASSTGQGNHEQFFGPGTRLTVL.

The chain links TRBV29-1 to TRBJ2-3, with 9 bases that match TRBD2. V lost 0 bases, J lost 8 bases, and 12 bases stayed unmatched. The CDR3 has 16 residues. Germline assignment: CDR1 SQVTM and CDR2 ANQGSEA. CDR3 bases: TGCAGCGTTGAAGAGCGGGCGGGGGGGTATTGGGTTACGCAGTATTTT. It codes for CSVEERAGGYWVTQYF.

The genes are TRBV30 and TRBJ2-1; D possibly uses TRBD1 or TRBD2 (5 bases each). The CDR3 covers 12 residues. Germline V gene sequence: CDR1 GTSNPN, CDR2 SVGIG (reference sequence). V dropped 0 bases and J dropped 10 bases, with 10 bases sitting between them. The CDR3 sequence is CAWSVGGQEQFF. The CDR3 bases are TGTGCCTGGAGTGTCGGAGGACAAGAGCAGTTCTTC.

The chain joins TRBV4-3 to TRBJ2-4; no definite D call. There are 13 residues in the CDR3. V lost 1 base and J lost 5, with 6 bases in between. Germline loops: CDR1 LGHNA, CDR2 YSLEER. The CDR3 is CASSQGDENIQYF. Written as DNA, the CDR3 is TGCGCCAGCAGCCAAGGTGACGAAAACATTCAGTACTTC.

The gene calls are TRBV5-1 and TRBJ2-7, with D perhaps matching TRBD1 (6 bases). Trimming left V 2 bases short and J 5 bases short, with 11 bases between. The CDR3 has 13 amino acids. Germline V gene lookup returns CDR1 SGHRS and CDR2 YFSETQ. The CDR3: CASSLAQGHEQYF. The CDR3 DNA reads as TGCGCCAGCAGCTTAGCACAGGGCCACGAGCAGTACTTC.

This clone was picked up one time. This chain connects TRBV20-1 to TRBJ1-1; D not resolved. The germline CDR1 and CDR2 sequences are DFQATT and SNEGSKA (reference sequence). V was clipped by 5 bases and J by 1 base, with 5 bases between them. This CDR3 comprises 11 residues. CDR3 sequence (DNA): TGCAGTGCTTTCCAGAACACTGAAGCTTTCTTT. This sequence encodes CSAFQNTEAFF.

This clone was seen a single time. The chain's CDR3 is CASSQDRGGLSYEQYF. The DNA of the CDR3 is TGCGCCAGCAGCCAAGATCGTGGAGGCCTCTCCTACGAGCAGTACTTC. V gene TRBV4-3 combines with J gene TRBJ2-7; possible D gene TRBD2, 5 bases. Per the germline V gene, CDR1 is LGHNA and CDR2 is YSLEER. Deletions cut 0 bases from V and 0 bases from J, with 12 bases between. CDR3 size: 16 residues.

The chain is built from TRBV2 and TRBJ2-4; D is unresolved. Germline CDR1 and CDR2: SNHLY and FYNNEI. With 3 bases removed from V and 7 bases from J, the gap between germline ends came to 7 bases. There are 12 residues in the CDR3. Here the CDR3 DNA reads TGTGCCAGCAGTGACAGTGGGAACATTCAGTACTTC. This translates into CASSDSGNIQYF.

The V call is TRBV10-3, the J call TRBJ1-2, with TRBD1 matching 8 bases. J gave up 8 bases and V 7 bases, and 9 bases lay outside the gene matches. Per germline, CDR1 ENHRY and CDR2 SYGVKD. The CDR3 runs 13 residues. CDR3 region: CAITKDRDRGYTF. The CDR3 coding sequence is TGTGCCATCACCAAGGACAGGGATAGAGGCTACACCTTC.

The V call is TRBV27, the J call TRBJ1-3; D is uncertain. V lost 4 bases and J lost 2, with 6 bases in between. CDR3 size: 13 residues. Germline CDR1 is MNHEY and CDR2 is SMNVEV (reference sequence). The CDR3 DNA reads TGTGCCAGCAGTTCGAAACCTGGAAACACCATATATTTT. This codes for CASSSKPGNTIYF.

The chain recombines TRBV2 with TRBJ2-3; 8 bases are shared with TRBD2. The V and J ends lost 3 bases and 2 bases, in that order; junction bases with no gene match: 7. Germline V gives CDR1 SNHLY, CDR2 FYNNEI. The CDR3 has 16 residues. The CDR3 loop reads CASSEGRGVYTDTQYF. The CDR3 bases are TGTGCCAGCAGTGAGGGGCGGGGGGTATACACAGATACGCAGTATTTT.

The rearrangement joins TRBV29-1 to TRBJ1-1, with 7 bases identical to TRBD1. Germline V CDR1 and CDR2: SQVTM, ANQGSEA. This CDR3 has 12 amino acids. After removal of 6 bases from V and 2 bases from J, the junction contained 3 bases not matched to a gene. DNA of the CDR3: TGCAGCGTACGACAGGGAAACACTGAAGCTTTCTTT. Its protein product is CSVRQGNTEAFF. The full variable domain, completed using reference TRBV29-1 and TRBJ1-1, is SAVISQKPSRDICQRGTSLTIQCQVDSQVTMMFWYRQQPGQSLTLIATANQGSEATYESGFVIDKFPISRPNLTFSTLTVSNMSPEDSSIYLCSVRQGNTEAFFGQGTRLTVV.

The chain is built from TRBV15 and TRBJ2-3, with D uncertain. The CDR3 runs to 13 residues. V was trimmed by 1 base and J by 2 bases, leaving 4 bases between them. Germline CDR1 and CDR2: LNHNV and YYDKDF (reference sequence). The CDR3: CATSRGSTDTQYF. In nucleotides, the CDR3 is TGTGCCACCAGCAGAGGGTCCACAGATACGCAGTATTTT.